Given below is one TCR beta chain in context. Its antigen remains unknown. The germline V gene has CDR1 SEHNR and CDR2 FQNEAQ (reference sequence). There are 15 residues in the CDR3. V was pared by 5 bases and J by 0 bases, with 5 bases of the junction left unmatched. Libraries were prepared by immunoSEQ multiplex PCR; TCRdb keeps only in-frame clonotypes and omits some of them. Here the sample spans tens of thousands of clones, 85% to 90% being singletons. The record originates from a study of T cell responses to AZD1222 COVID-19 vaccine. Overall study findings and caveats: Donors were mostly white British, more females; clonal diversity possibly underestimated. Repertoires were collected only later (after the peak T cell response had occurred). Reportedly, nearly half of unique spike TCRs recognized epitopes outside B.1.351/B.1.1.7 mutations. Spike-wide vaccine-associated CD4 TCRs dominated at 160-218 and 743-854.

The rearrangement uses TRBV7-9 and TRBJ2-3; TRBD1 matches at 7 bases. The sequenced sample was peripheral blood, obtained on day 0 of AZD1222 vaccination. This receptor was obtained from an adult in good health. The CDR3 DNA sequence: TGTGCCAGCAGCCGGAGGACAGGAAGCACAGATACGCAGTATTTT. This translates into CASSRRTGSTDTQYF.